This T cell receptor beta chain was retrieved from a study of PD-1 blockade in classical Hodgkin lymphoma. Broader study findings: Complete responders started with a diversity level that resembled newly diagnosed patients at baseline. Reports indicated that newly diagnosed patients had lower baseline TCR diversity than healthy donors did. By C4D1, diversity of CD4+ TCRs had risen significantly, whereas that of CD8+ TCRs had not. Prior therapy or disease activity may underlie the repertoire differences, whose causes remain undefined.

Profiled with immunoSEQ multiplex PCR; TCRdb holds only in-frame clones, not every one. The sample yields around 30,000 clones, roughly 77% seen once. Described time point: cycle 4 day 1 (C4D1), after five to seven weeks of nivolumab. Brentuximab vedotin exposure varied, and every patient relapsed after autologous stem cell transplantation. Remarks on this clone: The antigen remains unidentified.

This CDR3 contains 21 residues. Trimming removed 0 bases from V and 2 bases from J; junction bases left unmatched: 17. The germline V gene encodes CDR1 MGHRA and CDR2 YSYEKL. This clonotype was obtained from a human donor with classical Hodgkin lymphoma. The source material was peripheral blood mononuclear cells (PBMCs), sampled before the fourth cycle of nivolumab. This chain joins TRBV4-1 and TRBJ1-5; 9 bases align to TRBD1. The CDR3 DNA follows: TGCGCCAGCAGCCAAGAACTTAAGGGACAGGGAATGATTAATCGCAATCAGCCCCAGCATTTT. Translated, it gives CASSQELKGQGMINRNQPQHF.